One sample yielded the 12 T cell receptor beta chains listed below, sequenced in a study of blood T cell repertoires in COVID-19. Generated by immunoSEQ multiplex PCR, the TCRdb table keeps only in-frame clones and is missing some. The repertoire holds about 330,000 clones, with about four fifths as singletons. The sequencing input was peripheral blood. These receptors all stem from a woman in her 50s with acute or convalescent COVID-19.

The chain joins TRBV11-1 to TRBJ1-1, with D tentatively TRBD1 (5 bases). V was trimmed by 2 bases and J by 5 bases, leaving 12 bases between them. CDR1 is SGHAT, CDR2 FQDESV, per germline (reference sequence). The CDR3 runs to 14 residues. In DNA form, the CDR3 reads TGTGCCAGCAGCTTAAACGGGGGATTAACTGAAGCTTTCTTT. Translated, it gives CASSLNGGLTEAFF.

J is TRBJ2-1 and V is TRBV25-1; perhaps TRBD2 as D (7 bases). The germline CDR1 and CDR2 sequences are MGHDK and SYGVNS. The CDR3 is made up of 15 amino acids. Trimming shortened V by 2 bases and J by 5 bases, and 13 bases separated the two germline ends. The CDR3 nucleotides are TGTGCCAGCAGTGAAAACGGGGGGCCCAACAATGAGCAGTTCTTC. Amino acids: CASSENGGPNNEQFF.

This clone showed up just once. The genes are TRBV10-3 and TRBJ2-1; TRBD2 might be the D (5 bases). The CDR3 length is 14 residues. The V gene's germline CDR1 is ENHRY and CDR2 SYGVKD. With 7 bases removed from V and 9 bases from J, the gap between germline ends came to 19 bases. CDR3 sequence: CAIKLGVSGGEQFF. CDR3 DNA: TGTGCCATCAAACTTGGCGTGAGCGGAGGTGAGCAGTTCTTC.

J is TRBJ1-1 and V is TRBV6-5; 7 bases match TRBD1. The length of the CDR3 is 15 residues. Germline CDR1 reads MNHEY; CDR2 reads SVGAGI. Trimming cost V 6 bases and J 4 bases; bases outside gene matches: 11. The CDR3 nucleotides read TGTGCCAGCAGGAAGGAGGGGGCGAGGATCACTGAAGCTTTCTTT. Its translation: CASRKEGARITEAFF.

CDR3 residues: CASSSFSSGANTEAFF. The CDR3 coding sequence is TGTGCCAGCAGTTCTTTTTCGTCAGGGGCGAACACTGAAGCTTTCTTT. The chain links TRBV27 to TRBJ1-1; possible D gene TRBD1, 6 bases. V lost 4 bases and J 1 base, leaving 16 bases between the germline ends. Looked up from germline, CDR1 is MNHEY and CDR2 is SMNVEV (reference sequence). The CDR3 covers 16 residues.

The CDR3 DNA reads TGTGCCAGCAGTAAAACTAGCGGGTGGTACAATGAGCAGTTCTTC. The encoded protein is CASSKTSGWYNEQFF. V gene TRBV6-5 combines with J gene TRBJ2-1, with TRBD2 matching over 9 bases. Germline values: CDR1 MNHEY, CDR2 SVGAGI. The CDR3 has 15 amino acids. V lost 5 bases, J lost 4 bases, and 6 bases stayed unmatched.

This sequence joins TRBV24-1 and TRBJ2-1; D might be TRBD1 (5 bases). CDR3 length: 15 residues. V gave up 9 bases and J gave up 5 bases, with 19 bases separating them. Germline assignment: CDR1 KGHDR and CDR2 SFDVKD. The CDR3 coding sequence is TGTGCCACCCGACCGGACAACTCTAATAACAATGAGCAGTTCTTC. It encodes CATRPDNSNNNEQFF.

The rearrangement uses TRBV19 and TRBJ2-1; 11 positions match TRBD2. The CDR3 spans 15 residues. CDR1 LNHDA and CDR2 SQIVND come from the germline V gene (reference sequence). The trim removed 6 bases at V and 6 bases at J, leaving 7 bases unmatched. The CDR3 nucleotides are TGTGCCAGTAGGGCCGGGACTAGCGGTATCAATGAGCAGTTCTTC. Encoded protein: CASRAGTSGINEQFF.

V is TRBV10-2 and J is TRBJ2-7; 7 bases align to TRBD1. This CDR3 has 14 residues. Germline CDR1 reads WSHSY; CDR2 reads SAAADI. With V trimmed by 3 bases and J by 6 bases, 8 bases remained unmatched. The CDR3 here is CASSDGTDRSEQYF. In DNA, the CDR3 is TGCGCCAGCAGTGACGGGACAGACCGTAGCGAGCAGTACTTC.

This chain connects TRBV7-2 to TRBJ1-1; D remains ambiguous. Germline assignment: CDR1 SGHTA and CDR2 FQGNSA. V dropped 2 bases and J dropped 11 bases, with 12 bases sitting between them. The CDR3 has 12 residues. CDR3 sequence reads: CASSLYEQRAFF. The CDR3, as DNA: TGTGCCAGCAGCTTATACGAACAACGCGCTTTCTTT.

The V call is TRBV2, the J call TRBJ1-1; no reliable D call. Trimming pared 0 bases from V and 0 bases from J, leaving 8 bases between. The CDR3 totals 15 residues. Germline V gene sequence: CDR1 SNHLY, CDR2 FYNNEI. The CDR3: CASSEAPGVNTEAFF. The CDR3 DNA follows: TGTGCCAGCAGTGAAGCACCGGGAGTGAACACTGAAGCTTTCTTT.

The CDR3 sequence is CAWSVGRDQPQHF. The CDR3 DNA sequence: TGTGCCTGGAGTGTTGGGCGCGATCAGCCCCAGCATTTT. The chain uses TRBV30 and TRBJ1-5; no reliable D call. Germline CDR1 reads GTSNPN; CDR2 reads SVGIG (reference sequence). Trimming removed 0 bases from V and 5 bases from J, with 8 bases in between. The CDR3 consists of 13 residues.